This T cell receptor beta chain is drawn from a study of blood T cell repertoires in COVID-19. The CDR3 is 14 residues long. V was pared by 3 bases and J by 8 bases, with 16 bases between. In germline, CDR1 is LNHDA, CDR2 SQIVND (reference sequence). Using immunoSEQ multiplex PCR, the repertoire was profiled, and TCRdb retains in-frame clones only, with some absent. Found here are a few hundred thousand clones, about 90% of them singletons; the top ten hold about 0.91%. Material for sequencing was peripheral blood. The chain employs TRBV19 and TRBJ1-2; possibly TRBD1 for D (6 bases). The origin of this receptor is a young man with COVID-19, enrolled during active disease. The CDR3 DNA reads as TGTGCCAGTAGTATGACGACAGGCACGGAGGGCTACACCTTC. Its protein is CASSMTTGTEGYTF.